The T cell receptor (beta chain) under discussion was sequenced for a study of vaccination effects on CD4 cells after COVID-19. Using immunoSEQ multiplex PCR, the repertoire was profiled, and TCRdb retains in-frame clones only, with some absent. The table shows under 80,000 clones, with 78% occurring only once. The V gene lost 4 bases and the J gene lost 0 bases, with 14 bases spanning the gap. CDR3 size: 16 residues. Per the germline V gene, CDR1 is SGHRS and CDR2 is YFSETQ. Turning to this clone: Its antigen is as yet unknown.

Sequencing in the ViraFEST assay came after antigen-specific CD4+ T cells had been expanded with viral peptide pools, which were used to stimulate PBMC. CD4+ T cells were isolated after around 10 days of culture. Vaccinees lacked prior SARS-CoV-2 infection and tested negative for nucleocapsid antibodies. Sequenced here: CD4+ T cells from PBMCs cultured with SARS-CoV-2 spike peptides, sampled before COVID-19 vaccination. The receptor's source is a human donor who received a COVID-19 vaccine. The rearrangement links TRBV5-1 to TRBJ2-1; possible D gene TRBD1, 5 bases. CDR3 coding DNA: TGCGCCAGCAGCATCCGACAGACGAGCTCCTACAATGAGCAGTTCTTC. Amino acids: CASSIRQTSSYNEQFF.